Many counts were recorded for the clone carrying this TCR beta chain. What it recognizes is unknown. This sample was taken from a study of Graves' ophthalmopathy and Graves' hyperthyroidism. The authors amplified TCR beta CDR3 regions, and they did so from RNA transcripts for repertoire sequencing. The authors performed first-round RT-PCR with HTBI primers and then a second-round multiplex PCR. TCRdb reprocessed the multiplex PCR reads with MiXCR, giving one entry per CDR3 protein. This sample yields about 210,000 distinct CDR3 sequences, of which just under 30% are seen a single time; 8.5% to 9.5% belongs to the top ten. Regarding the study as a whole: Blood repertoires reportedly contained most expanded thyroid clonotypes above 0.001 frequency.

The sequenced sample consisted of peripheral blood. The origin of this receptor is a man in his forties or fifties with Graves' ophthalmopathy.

CDR3 nucleotides: TGCAGCGTTGATTTTGGGGTGAGCGAGCAGTACTTC. Protein sequence: CSVDFGVSEQYF. This chain links TRBV29-1 with TRBJ2-7; no firm D call. Germline V CDR1 and CDR2: SQVTM, ANQGSEA. V lost 3 bases and J lost 6, with 12 bases in between. CDR3 length: 12 amino acids.